This is a list of T cell receptor beta chains from one sample in a study of T-cell reconstitution after alpha-beta-depleted transplantation in children. One entry per CDR3 protein, called by TCRdb with MiXCR from the PCR reads. The data contain 500,000 to 650,000 distinct CDR3 sequences, about an eighth of them singletons. Sequenced material: PBMCs, mostly from graft donor cells, taken 180 days after TCRalphabeta/CD19-depleted stem cell transplant. All receptors come from a female patient aged 2-10 years who had a stem cell transplant for aplastic anemia, so the T cells may come from the graft donor. CDR3s include the opening cysteine and the closing phenylalanine or tryptophan. D genes are given only for firm matches. Size is stated for part of the rows, as once, few or many counts, or as a class when the clone is expanded.

J gene,D gene,clone size,V gene,CDR3 protein,CDR3 DNA
TRBJ2-1,-,few,TRBV7-9,CASSLGGQPREEQFF,TGTGCCAGCAGCTTAGGCGGCCAGCCTCGTGAGGAGCAGTTCTTC
TRBJ2-7,-,few,TRBV28,CASSFPILTDSYEQYF,TGTGCCAGCAGTTTCCCGATCTTGACTGACTCCTACGAGCAGTACTTC
TRBJ2-7,-,few,TRBV6-5,CASSYSGSEQYF,TGTGCCAGCAGTTACTCTGGGAGCGAGCAGTACTTC
TRBJ1-3,TRBD1,-,TRBV5-5,CASSSTGFGNTIYF,TGTGCCAGCAGCTCGACAGGGTTCGGAAACACCATATATTTT
TRBJ2-3,TRBD2,few,TRBV7-9,CASSHPGLAFTDTQYF,TGTGCCAGCAGCCACCCGGGACTAGCGTTCACAGATACGCAGTATTTT
TRBJ1-2,-,-,TRBV10-3,CAISTWDGYTF,TGTGCCATCAGTACATGGGATGGCTACACCTTC
TRBJ2-2,-,many,TRBV5-6,CASSPHITRNTGELFF,TGTGCCAGCAGCCCTCATATAACTAGGAACACCGGGGAGCTGTTTTTT
TRBJ1-1,-,-,TRBV19,CASLDTPNTEAFF,TGTGCCAGTCTGGACACGCCGAACACTGAAGCTTTCTTT
TRBJ2-1,-,-,TRBV12-5,CASGLENSKRTASYSYNEQFF,TGTGCTAGTGGTTTGGAAAACTCCAAGAGGACAGCATCTTACTCCTACAATGAGCAGTTCTTC
TRBJ2-5,TRBD1,many,TRBV20-1,CSARQGPTQETQYF,TGCAGTGCGAGACAGGGGCCGACGCAAGAGACCCAGTACTTC
TRBJ2-3,-,many,TRBV7-2,CASSLFRGDTQYF,TGTGCCAGCAGCTTATTCAGGGGCGATACGCAGTATTTT
TRBJ1-1,-,few,TRBV20-1,CSARQRENTEAFF,TGCAGTGCTAGGCAGAGGGAGAACACTGAAGCTTTCTTT
TRBJ2-1,-,many,TRBV4-3,CASSQDMRREQFF,TGCGCCAGCAGCCAAGATATGCGGCGCGAGCAGTTCTTC
TRBJ1-4,-,few,TRBV5-6,CASSPSGAVPTNEKLFF,TGTGCCAGCAGCCCCAGTGGAGCGGTTCCAACTAATGAAAAACTGTTTTTT
TRBJ1-2,-,few,TRBV10-3,CAISEQPWGYTF,TGTGCCATCAGTGAGCAGCCGTGGGGCTACACCTTC
TRBJ1-2,-,many,TRBV12-3/TRBV12-4,CASSRDGGGYTF,TGTGCCAGCAGTCGGGACGGAGGCGGCTACACCTTC
TRBJ1-4,-,-,TRBV11-1,CASSLRLVAELATNEKLFF,TGTGCCAGCAGCTTACGTTTGGTCGCGGAGCTTGCAACTAATGAAAAACTGTTTTTT
TRBJ2-7,TRBD2,-,TRBV4-1,CASSQESTAGGPSSRYEQYF,TGCGCCAGCAGCCAAGAAAGCACGGCGGGGGGGCCCTCCTCACGTTACGAGCAGTACTTC
TRBJ2-5,-,few,TRBV29-1,CSVATVYQETQYF,TGCAGCGTAGCGACAGTGTACCAAGAGACCCAGTACTTC
TRBJ2-2,-,many,TRBV30,CAWARTANTGELFF,TGTGCCTGGGCCCGGACGGCGAACACCGGGGAGCTGTTTTTT
TRBJ2-1,TRBD2,few,TRBV4-3,CASSQEALRTSGRWNEQFF,TGCGCCAGCAGCCAAGAAGCGCTCCGAACTAGCGGGAGGTGGAATGAGCAGTTCTTC
TRBJ2-7,-,-,TRBV20-1,CSARDLSYSSHEQYF,TGCAGTGCTAGAGATCTGTCTTATAGCTCCCACGAGCAGTACTTC